What follows describes a single T cell receptor beta chain. This clonotype was observed a single time. Its antigen target is currently unknown. A junction end diverges from the germline sequence, so it may reflect a read error. The data originate from a study of molecular identifiers for immune sequencing clone quantification (dated by TCRdb to between 2017 and 2018). A note on the overall study: For a replicate experiment, the RNA from either around 20,000 or 100,000 naive CD8 T cells was divided into five aliquots, and four of those aliquots went on to sequencing. This methods study used CD8 T cells to benchmark TCR RNA copy counting and molecular-identifier clustering-based TCR repertoire sequencing (MIDCIRS).

The paper as a whole reports these results and caveats: Modeling gave roughly 2.9 recovered TCR RNA copies per cell versus 7.5 to 10 by digital PCR, implying 25% to 30% capture efficiency. In CMV-specific effector cells, over 98% of molecules were held by clones above 20 RNA copies, whereas under 1% of molecules were held by such clones in naive cells. When barcode sub-clustering was left out, chimeric consensus sequences inflated TCR diversity, with chimeras reaching as high as 47%. Highly expanded clone sizes could be underestimated because identical TCR molecules may share a barcode. Spiked-in Jurkat TCR RNA (roughly 10 copies' worth), which is not part of the donor repertoire, was contained in the naive libraries. Spiked-in Jurkat TCR RNA equivalent to a single cell was reported to be detectable even among over 800,000 naive CD8 T cells.

The library was generated by PCR. This sample was sequenced with a NextSeq 500. Preparation of bulk TCR libraries followed a previously described approach, with the TCR primers listed in Table S5. Purification of total RNA was performed with the Qiagen AllPrep DNA/RNA kit. Reads from multiple sequencing runs of the same library were pooled before analysis. The authors processed their data as follows. Reads were retained only if the reads had an exact TCR constant sequence, and the retained reads were trimmed to 150 nt and grouped according to their 12-nt molecular barcodes. Reads inside each barcode group were sub-clustered using a 15% Levenshtein threshold, and a quality-weighted consensus sequence was constructed for each RNA molecule. Non-functional sequences were filtered out, along with any lower-count sequence sitting one edit away from another sequence. On the basis of fitting two negative binomial distributions, barcode sub-clusters with fewer than 20% of the maximum read count were discarded. In TCRdb, the public reads were trimmed at Q25 with fastp and aligned with MiXCR, with productive beta chains retained. One record per CDR3 amino acid sequence lists the most common genes and DNA. These V and J calls originate from TCRdb's pipeline instead of the authors' own analysis. This sample gives about half a million distinct CDR3 sequences in total; under 30% of them show up just once. The biggest ten clones account for around 0.8% of the sample.

Libraries of naive CD8 T cells were built from approximately 20,000 to 1,000,000 sorted cells, with 10%, 30% or 50% of the purified RNA used. On a BD FACSAria II, naive CD8 T cells were FACS-sorted as CD8+CD4-CCR7+CD45RA+ and collected into RLT Plus buffer. Ten to eleven TCR copies' worth of Jurkat RNA were spiked into roughly 20,000-1,000,000 naive CD8 T cell samples to test detection sensitivity. CD8 T cells were enriched using RosetteSep CD8+ T Cell Enrichment Cocktail and Ficoll-Paque, and the enriched cells then underwent ACK red cell lysis. Sequencing was carried out using naive CD8+ T cells from blood, with Jurkat cell RNA spiked in. This specimen's cell subset or site label, interpreted: FACS-sorted CD8+CD4-CCR7+CD45RA+ naive T cells. The source of this sequence is a human donor in good health. Some libraries in this study had Jurkat cell RNA spiked in.

The CDR3 here reads CATSGTSGAYEQHF. In nucleotides, the sequence is TGTGCCACCTCCGGGACTAGCGGGGCCTACGAGCAGCACTTC. The chain uses TRBV19 and TRBJ2-7, with 13 middle bases fitting TRBD2. Including cysteine and phenylalanine, the CDR3 has 14 amino acids. Here the CDR3 DNA is all that survives: 42 bases in frame from base 1. CDR1 LNHDA and CDR2 SQIVND were looked up in the germline V gene (reference sequence).